This T cell receptor beta chain was identified in a study of T cell repertoires in cytomegalovirus infection (dated by TCRdb to the late 2010s). Some background on the complete study: The peptide stimulations were aimed at well-studied HLA-B-restricted epitopes as well as recently identified HLA-C-restricted CMV epitopes, whose presentation resists viral immunomodulation. Donor HLA type was relevant to the analysis, because carriage of CMV infection together with the matching HLA type was indicated by public TCR beta signatures.

This clonotype has a handful of counts. Its cognate antigen has yet to be identified. The input lacks base qualities; no much larger clone sits a single base away. The study at large found these results: The ex vivo response was dominated by HLA-C-restricted CMV-specific TCR beta clonotypes, which also provided the single most frequent clonotype in two of eight donors. In both this cohort and an independent cohort of 350 or so donors, the cumulative frequency of public TCR beta family members distinguished carriers of CMV infection plus the relevant HLA type.

Sequenced on an Illumina HiSeq 1500. TCRdb reprocessed the public reads (quality trimming at Q25 with fastp, clone calling with MiXCR) and kept in-frame beta chains. Entries are consolidated by CDR3 protein sequence, retaining the most common genes and DNA. For this sample there are fewer than 1,000,000 distinct CDR3 sequences; 30% to 40% appear just once. About an eighth of the sample comes from the top ten. This sample's treatment or condition label indicates: in vitro stimulation with specific CMV peptide epitopes to enrich CMV-specific T cells. The junction shows trimming of 0 bases on V and 3 bases on J, plus 6 bases between the germline ends. The CDR3 contains 13 residues, cysteine and phenylalanine counted. Only the CDR3 DNA stays, 39 bases, in frame from base 1. CDR1 and CDR2 are read off the germline V gene as SGHRS and YFSETQ.

Here the chain combines TRBV5-1 and TRBJ1-2; the D gene is not confidently resolved. Sequencing was performed on cultured CD8+ T cells from PBMCs, taken from culture after CMV antigen stimulation. This TCR was sampled from a human donor in good health (CMV status not recorded). Some clones in this sample may be carry-over from other donors' samples. At the DNA level, the sequence is TGCGCCAGCAGCTTGGATGATTACTATGGCTACACCTTC. This yields the protein CASSLDDYYGYTF.